This T cell receptor beta chain was sequenced during a study of T cells in Graves' hyperthyroidism and ophthalmopathy. Regarding the study as a whole: Most clonotypes expanded in thyroid above 0.001 were likewise present in blood. By a 13 V-J model, ophthalmopathy was set apart from stable hyperthyroidism.

TCR beta CDR3 sequences were amplified from RNA transcripts. With the HTBI primer set, the TCR CDR3 went through a first round of RT-PCR. TCRdb re-analysed the multiplex PCR reads in MiXCR, keeping a single row per CDR3 protein. The repertoire includes roughly 200,000 distinct CDR3 sequences, about a sixth of them detected once, and 44% sits in the top ten. Fresh 10 ml peripheral blood yielded PBMCs. As concerns this clonotype: As yet, its antigen is unknown.

Germline-derived CDR1 and CDR2 are MDHEN and SYDVKM. The CDR3 is 14 residues long. V was clipped by 6 bases and J by 4 bases; unmatched bases: 8. The genes are TRBV28 and TRBJ1-1, with 7 nucleotides matching TRBD1. The TCR sequence derives from a man aged 35-49 years with Graves' hyperthyroidism. The specimen sequenced was blood. The CDR3 here is CASRVTGDATEAFF. In DNA, the CDR3 is TGTGCCAGCAGGGTAACAGGGGACGCCACTGAAGCTTTCTTT.